The 24 T cell receptor beta chains below were found in one sample sequenced in a study of a mutant IDH1 vaccine in newly diagnosed glioma. Regarding time point: week 23, last vaccination. Every vaccine dose comprised 300 ug of mutant IDH1 20-mer peptide plus topical imiquimod. The table came from immunoSEQ multiplex PCR; TCRdb's copy has only in-frame clones and leaves some out. The table includes tens of thousands of clones, 78% detected once. These TCRs are of unknown antigen specificity. Source: PBMCs, taken from a glioma patient whose treatment included an IDH1 peptide vaccine. These receptor sequences come from a woman aged 40 to 49 with glioma. Some clones in this sample may be carry-over from other donors' samples.

The chain is built from TRBV4-3 and TRBJ2-7; 8 bases agree with TRBD1. CDR1 LGHNA and CDR2 YSLEER come from the germline V gene. This CDR3 region has 14 residues. V was pared by 2 bases and J by 6 bases, with 6 bases of the junction left unmatched. The CDR3 bases are TGCGCCAGCAGCCAAATCCAGGGGGCTGGCGAGCAGTACTTC. Its protein is CASSQIQGAGEQYF.

V and J are TRBV7-2 and TRBJ2-5; D remains ambiguous. Germline V gene data show CDR1 as SGHTA and CDR2 as FQGNSA. This CDR3 is built from 15 residues. V shed 5 bases and J shed 5 bases, with 18 bases lying between them. CDR3 DNA sequence: TGTGCCAGCAGCATTTACAAGAACGGACGGGAGACCCAGTACTTC. Its translation is CASSIYKNGRETQYF.

DNA of the CDR3: TGTGCCAGCATAGACGATAACACTGAAGCTTTCTTT. It specifies CASIDDNTEAFF. The rearrangement uses TRBV6-5 and TRBJ1-1; D uncertain. V gave up 7 bases and J gave up 2 bases, with 8 bases separating them. Germline CDR1 is MNHEY and CDR2 is SVGAGI. This CDR3 comprises 12 residues.

The chain couples TRBV7-9 to TRBJ2-7, with 7 nucleotides matching TRBD1. The V gene end was trimmed by 7 bases and the J gene end by 6 bases; junction bases not matched to a gene: 12. Germline assignment: CDR1 SEHNR and CDR2 FQNEAQ (reference sequence). This CDR3 contains 14 residues. The CDR3 DNA reads TGTGCCAGCACCCCCCAGACAGGGAAGGGCGAGCAGTACTTC. Protein: CASTPQTGKGEQYF.

The chain has TRBV11-3 and TRBJ2-5; 8 bases fit TRBD2. Germline V lookup: CDR1 SGHNT, CDR2 YENEEA. The CDR3 has 15 amino acids. The ends lost 5 bases at V and 1 base at J; junction bases unmatched: 6. CDR3 protein: CASSPGTRAQETQYF. In DNA, the CDR3 is TGTGCCAGCAGCCCGGGGACTAGAGCCCAAGAGACCCAGTACTTC.

The chain has TRBV6-1 and TRBJ1-1, with a possible D match to TRBD1 (5 bases). The germline CDR1 and CDR2 sequences are MNHNS and SASEGT. The CDR3 runs 15 residues. Trimming shortened V by 5 bases and J by 4 bases, and 17 bases separated the two germline ends. CDR3 in amino acids: CASSFRDRSSTEAFF. In DNA, the CDR3 is TGTGCCAGCAGTTTCCGTGACAGAAGCTCCACTGAAGCTTTCTTT.

The chain joins TRBV29-1 to TRBJ2-1; 8 nucleotides line up with TRBD1. Trimming removed 7 bases from V and 5 bases from J; junction bases left unmatched: 10. The CDR3 is made up of 14 amino acids. Germline V gives CDR1 SQVTM, CDR2 ANQGSEA. CDR3 protein: CSGGRQGANNEQFF. For the CDR3, the DNA is TGCAGCGGGGGTCGGCAGGGGGCTAACAATGAGCAGTTCTTC.

The genes are TRBV19 and TRBJ1-1; possible D gene TRBD1, 5 bases. The V and J ends lost 5 bases and 0 bases respectively, with 16 bases between them. This CDR3 has 16 amino acids. The V gene's germline CDR1 is LNHDA and CDR2 SQIVND (reference sequence). The DNA for the CDR3 is TGTGCCAGTAGTGGAGGAAGGGGTCGGATGAACACTGAAGCTTTCTTT. Its protein is CASSGGRGRMNTEAFF.

The J gene is TRBJ2-1, the V gene TRBV21-1. TRBV21-1 is noted as a pseudogene. This CDR3 contains 14 residues. CDR3 sequence: CASSKFSQTHEQFF. CDR3 coding DNA: TGTGCCAGCAGCAAATTCAGCCAGACCCATGAGCAGTTCTTC.

The table lists this clone with a count of one. V usage is TRBV2 and J usage is TRBJ2-5; D might be TRBD2 (6 bases). Deletions cut 7 bases from V and 7 bases from J, with 19 bases between. CDR1 is SNHLY, CDR2 FYNNEI, per germline. This CDR3 contains 14 residues. The CDR3: CASKEEGSEVTQYF. DNA for the CDR3: TGTGCCAGCAAGGAGGAGGGCAGTGAGGTGACCCAGTACTTC.

This clone was observed a single time. The gene calls are TRBV5-4 and TRBJ2-7; D gene uncertain. Germline assignment: CDR1 SGHNT and CDR2 YYREEE (reference sequence). V lost 4 bases and J lost 0, with 14 bases in between. The CDR3 totals 15 residues. CDR3 sequence (DNA): TGTGCCAGCAGCCCCGGTGTTCTAAGCTCCTACGAGCAGTACTTC. Amino acid sequence: CASSPGVLSSYEQYF.

This rearrangement joins TRBV4-3 to TRBJ2-4; 15 nucleotides match TRBD2. The ends lost 3 bases at V and 12 bases at J; junction bases unmatched: 9. Germline V lookup: CDR1 LGHNA, CDR2 YSLEER. This CDR3 is built from 16 residues. This CDR3 is CASSQNAGLAGGNQYF. CDR3 sequence (DNA): TGCGCCAGCAGCCAGAATGCCGGACTAGCGGGGGGGAATCAGTACTTC.

The CDR3 loop reads CASSSRMGLQYF. DNA of the CDR3: TGTGCCAGCAGTAGCCGGATGGGACTCCAGTACTTC. The chain employs TRBV6-5 and TRBJ2-7; tentatively, D is TRBD2 (6 bases). The CDR3 has 12 amino acids. Germline values: CDR1 MNHEY, CDR2 SVGAGI. The V gene lost 5 bases and the J gene lost 10 bases, with 15 bases spanning the gap.

A note on this clone: The junction departs from the called germline gene at one end, perhaps through a read error. Written as DNA, the CDR3 is TGTGCTAGCAGCCGAGAAAAGAACACTGAAGCTTTCTTT. Protein product: CASSREKNTEAFF. This chain joins TRBV7-7 and TRBJ1-1; no reliable D call. The CDR3 consists of 13 residues. From germline, CDR1 is SSHAT and CDR2 FNYEAQ (reference sequence).

This clone was seen many times. This chain connects TRBV30 to TRBJ1-1; D uncertain. The germline V gene has CDR1 GTSNPN and CDR2 SVGIG (reference sequence). The CDR3 runs to 13 residues. Trimming took 4 bases from V and 0 from J, leaving 9 bases between them. The CDR3 here is CAWTDRMNTEAFF. As DNA, the CDR3 is TGTGCCTGGACAGACCGAATGAACACTGAAGCTTTCTTT.

The rearrangement links TRBV15 to TRBJ2-7; unclear D gene. Trimming stripped 0 bases from V and 0 bases from J, with 3 bases between. This CDR3 spans 13 amino acids. Germline V gives CDR1 LNHNV, CDR2 YYDKDF (reference sequence). The CDR3 region has the DNA TGTGCCACCAGCAGAGAAAGCTCCTACGAGCAGTACTTC. Encoded protein: CATSRESSYEQYF.

This clone was counted a few times. This rearrangement joins TRBV7-6 to TRBJ1-6; D might be TRBD1 (6 bases). CDR1 is SGHVS, CDR2 FNYEAQ, per germline. The length of the CDR3 is 14 residues. The ends were cut back, 1 base at V and 6 bases at J, with 7 bases in the middle. The CDR3 DNA sequence: TGTGCCAGCAGCTTAGTACAGGGTAATTCACCCCTCCACTTT. This encodes CASSLVQGNSPLHF.

The chain links TRBV29-1 to TRBJ1-2; maybe TRBD1 (5 bases). Trimming took 5 bases from V and 6 from J, leaving 10 bases between them. The CDR3 is 11 residues long. CDR1 and CDR2 (germline): SQVTM, ANQGSEA. The CDR3 nucleotides read TGCAGCGTTATGGGGGGGAATGGCTACACCTTC. It encodes CSVMGGNGYTF. The complete variable domain, with remaining parts taken from reference TRBV29-1 and TRBJ1-2, reads SAVISQKPSRDICQRGTSLTIQCQVDSQVTMMFWYRQQPGQSLTLIATANQGSEATYESGFVIDKFPISRPNLTFSTLTVSNMSPEDSSIYLCSVMGGNGYTFGSGTRLTVV.

This clone was seen just once. The chain uses TRBV27 and TRBJ2-5, with D perhaps TRBD1 (5 bases). The V end was cut by 7 bases, the J end by 5 bases, with 8 bases between. CDR3 size: 11 residues. Germline CDR1 reads MNHEY; CDR2 reads SMNVEV (reference sequence). CDR3 in amino acids: CASIGAETQYF. The CDR3 DNA follows: TGTGCCAGCATAGGGGCCGAGACCCAGTACTTC.

A word on this clone: Compared with germline, one end of the junction differs, possibly owing to a read error. CDR3 amino acids: CASSLGTGMDEQCF. The CDR3 bases are TGTGCCAGCAGCTTGGGGACAGGGATGGACGAGCAGTGCTTC. V gene TRBV7-9 combines with J gene TRBJ2-7; 9 bases agree with TRBD1. The CDR3 has 14 residues. Germline V gives CDR1 SEHNR, CDR2 FQNEAQ (reference sequence).

The chain recombines TRBV25-1 with TRBJ2-5; D might be TRBD2 (6 bases). V was pared by 6 bases and J by 5 bases, with 10 bases between. The CDR3 consists of 12 residues. CDR1 is MGHDK, CDR2 SYGVNS, per germline. CDR3 sequence: CASREGRETQYF. CDR3 nucleotide sequence: TGTGCCAGCAGGGAGGGGCGGGAGACCCAGTACTTC.

The chain joins TRBV7-2 to TRBJ1-1; D gene uncertain. CDR1 is SGHTA and CDR2 is FQGNSA in the germline V gene. The CDR3 runs to 12 residues. The germline V and J ends were trimmed by 1 base and 5 bases, with 5 bases remaining between them. CDR3 amino acids: CASSLVRTEAFF. The DNA for the CDR3 is TGTGCCAGCAGCTTAGTACGGACTGAAGCTTTCTTT. The whole variable domain, filled in from reference TRBV7-2 and TRBJ1-1, reads GAGVSQSPSNKVTEKGKDVELRCDPISGHTALYWYRQSLGQGLEFLIYFQGNSAPDKSGLPSDRFSAERTGGSVSTLTIQRTQQEDSAVYLCASSLVRTEAFFGQGTRLTVV.

The rearrangement uses TRBV7-6 and TRBJ1-4; no clear D gene. With 1 base removed from V and 5 bases from J, the gap between germline ends came to 8 bases. The CDR3 is 14 amino acids. CDR1 is SGHVS, CDR2 FNYEAQ, per germline. CDR3 sequence: CASSLEGFNEKLFF. The CDR3 bases are TGTGCCAGCAGCTTAGAAGGGTTCAATGAAAAACTGTTTTTT.

This clone was seen a few times. The chain combines TRBV25-1 with TRBJ1-2, with a tentative D call TRBD1 (5 bases). The ends were cut back, 8 bases at V and 8 bases at J, with 21 bases in the middle. This CDR3 region has 14 residues. Looked up from germline, CDR1 is MGHDK and CDR2 is SYGVNS. The CDR3 protein is CASSSRTPVGGYTF. The CDR3 region has the DNA TGTGCCAGCTCGTCTCGGACACCAGTCGGGGGCTACACCTTC.